The 11 T cell receptor beta chains presented below share a single source sample, sequenced in a study of T cell responses to AZD1222 COVID-19 vaccine. Method: immunoSEQ multiplex PCR; TCRdb's copy keeps in-frame clones and lacks some. The repertoire holds about 200,000 clones, with under 95% as singletons. The material sequenced was peripheral blood, taken 28 days after the second AZD1222 dose. Receptors originate from an adult who received the AZD1222 COVID-19 vaccine.

The table lists this clone with a count of one. The chain combines TRBV6-5 with TRBJ2-7; D is unresolved. The germline V and J ends were trimmed by 1 base and 2 bases, with 9 bases remaining between them. The CDR3 runs to 14 residues. Germline assignment: CDR1 MNHEY and CDR2 SVGAGI. The CDR3 region has the DNA TGTGCCAGCAGTTACTACCATGGGGCCTACGAGCAGTACTTC. Its protein product is CASSYYHGAYEQYF.

Concerning this clone: Other nucleotide sequences in the sample specify the same CDR3. The V gene is TRBV6-1, the J gene TRBJ2-7, with D uncertain. Trimming shortened V by 3 bases and J by 4 bases, and 4 bases separated the two germline ends. Germline CDR1 MNHNS, CDR2 SASEGT. This CDR3 is 11 amino acids long. CDR3 bases: TGTGCCAGCAGTGAGGGGTACGAGCAGTACTTC. This sequence encodes CASSEGYEQYF.

The chain recombines TRBV3-1 (or the pseudogene TRBV3-2) with TRBJ1-2, with 9 bases aligning to TRBD1. J was trimmed by 4 bases and V by 4 bases; bases with no gene match: 10. Germline assignment: CDR1 LGHDT and CDR2 YNNKEL (reference sequence). This CDR3 has 16 residues. CDR3 protein: CASSLQPGTGRYGYTF. The CDR3 nucleotides read TGTGCCAGCAGCCTCCAACCGGGGACAGGGCGCTATGGCTACACCTTC.

The J gene is TRBJ1-2, the V gene TRBV5-6; D uncertain. The CDR3 is made up of 12 amino acids. The germline V gene has CDR1 SGHDT and CDR2 YYEEEE. V shed 0 bases and J shed 6 bases, with 6 bases lying between them. Here the CDR3 DNA reads TGTGCCAGCAGCTTGGCTAGGGATGGCTACACCTTC. This sequence encodes CASSLARDGYTF.

The chain recombines TRBV6-2 or TRBV6-3 with TRBJ2-1, with D possibly matching TRBD1 (6 bases). V was trimmed by 5 bases and J by 8 bases, leaving 16 bases between them. Germline V lookup: CDR1 MNHEY, CDR2 SVGEGT. The CDR3 has 14 amino acids. The CDR3 is CASSRDRTLHEQFF. CDR3 in DNA: TGTGCCAGCAGTCGCGACAGGACTTTGCATGAGCAGTTCTTC.

This clone was observed once. The V call is TRBV14, the J call TRBJ1-6; tentatively, D is TRBD1 (5 bases). The CDR3 is made up of 16 amino acids. The germline gives CDR1 SGHDN, CDR2 FVKESK. Deletions cut 4 bases from V and 5 bases from J, with 15 bases between. The chain's CDR3 is CASSPYGGRDNSPLHF. The CDR3 DNA is TGTGCCAGCAGCCCCTACGGGGGACGCGATAATTCACCCCTCCACTTT.

The chain couples TRBV6-4 to TRBJ1-1, with a tentative D call TRBD1 (5 bases). The germline gives CDR1 MRHNA, CDR2 SNTAGT. The length of the CDR3 is 14 residues. Trimming shortened V by 3 bases and J by 4 bases, and 12 bases separated the two germline ends. CDR3 sequence reads: CASSERGRGTEAFF. DNA of the CDR3: TGTGCCAGCAGTGAAAGGGGTAGGGGCACTGAAGCTTTCTTT.

This clone was counted once. The chain couples TRBV10-3 to TRBJ2-7; 7 nucleotides match TRBD1. The CDR3 runs 11 residues. Germline CDR1 reads ENHRY; CDR2 reads SYGVKD. V shed 7 bases, J shed 3 bases, and the junction held 0 bases outside the gene matches. The CDR3 here is CAITGGYEQYF. The CDR3 nucleotides read TGTGCCATCACAGGGGGCTACGAGCAGTACTTC.

The rearrangement joins TRBV7-9 to TRBJ2-1, with unresolved D. The germline CDR1 and CDR2 sequences are SEHNR and FQNEAQ (reference sequence). The CDR3 covers 11 residues. V was pared by 8 bases and J by 9 bases, with 11 bases between. The DNA of the CDR3 is TGTGCCAGCGTGTCTGGTGCTGAGCAGTTCTTC. Protein sequence: CASVSGAEQFF. The full variable domain, its missing parts supplied by reference TRBV7-9 and TRBJ2-1, is DTGVSQNPRHKITKRGQNVTFRCDPISEHNRLYWYRQTLGQGPEFLTYFQNEAQLEKSRLLSDRFSAERPKGSFSTLEIQRTEQGDSAMYLCASVSGAEQFFGPGTRLTVL.

The gene calls are TRBV5-8 and TRBJ2-2; D call uncertain. Trimming left V 7 bases short and J 3 bases short, with 13 bases between. Germline loops: CDR1 SGHTS, CDR2 YDEGEE. The CDR3 runs 14 residues. CDR3 DNA sequence: TGTGCCAGCTGCTACACCGCCGACACCGGGGAGCTGTTTTTT. It translates to CASCYTADTGELFF. The full variable domain, in which reference TRBV5-8 and TRBJ2-2 provide the parts outside the CDR3, is EAGVTQSPTHLIKTRGQQATLRCSPISGHTSVYWYQQALGLGLQFLLWYDEGEERNRGNFPPRFSGRQFPNYSSELNVNALELEDSALYLCASCYTADTGELFFGEGSRLTVL.

The J gene is TRBJ2-7, the V gene TRBV29-1; the D gene is possibly TRBD1 (6 bases). V dropped 4 bases and J dropped 3 bases, with 13 bases sitting between them. CDR1 and CDR2 (germline): SQVTM, ANQGSEA. This CDR3 comprises 13 residues. The CDR3 protein is CSVGDTRSYEQYF. CDR3 nucleotide sequence: TGCAGCGTTGGGGACACCCGGAGCTACGAGCAGTACTTC.